The 19 T cell receptor beta chains in this list originate from one sample, sequenced in a study of blood T cell repertoires in COVID-19. Using immunoSEQ multiplex PCR, the repertoire was profiled, and TCRdb retains in-frame clones only, with some absent. The repertoire holds some 77,000 clones, nearly 90% seen once, with around 4.5% in the top ten. Sequencing was done on a sample of peripheral blood. These receptors were taken from a woman of 80 years or more with active or convalescent COVID-19.

This chain connects TRBV11-2 to TRBJ2-2; D is perhaps TRBD1 (6 bases). Germline assignment: CDR1 SGHAT and CDR2 FQNNGV. The CDR3 is 17 residues long. V was trimmed by 5 bases and J by 0 bases, leaving 16 bases between them. The CDR3 reads CASSLPGAGANTGELFF. The CDR3 DNA reads TGTGCCAGCAGCCTCCCAGGGGCAGGGGCGAACACCGGGGAGCTGTTTTTT.

This chain joins TRBV5-1 and TRBJ1-1; 9 bases are shared with TRBD1. This CDR3 spans 15 amino acids. The V gene's germline CDR1 is SGHRS and CDR2 YFSETQ. The junction had 2 bases not matched to a gene; V was cut back by 0 bases and J by 2 bases. The CDR3 nucleotides read TGCGCCAGCAGCTTGGGGGACAGGGTTAACACTGAAGCTTTCTTT. It translates to CASSLGDRVNTEAFF.

The rearrangement links TRBV2 to TRBJ2-3; TRBD1 matches 7 bases. This CDR3 is built from 19 residues. Germline values: CDR1 SNHLY, CDR2 FYNNEI. V trimming: 4 bases; J trimming: 0 bases; junction bases outside the gene matches: 16. DNA for the CDR3: TGTGCCAGCAGTGTGATAGGGGGCATAACTAGATCGAGCACAGATACGCAGTATTTT. Translated: CASSVIGGITRSSTDTQYF.

The chain has TRBV19 and TRBJ1-3; D may be TRBD1 (6 bases). The V end lost 7 bases, the J end lost 1 base, and 20 bases lay between the germline ends. This CDR3 is 17 amino acids long. CDR1 is LNHDA and CDR2 is SQIVND in the germline V gene (reference sequence). The CDR3 nucleotides read TGTGCCAGTACCCCTCGTTCCAGGGGCGCTTCTGGAAACACCATATATTTT. It specifies CASTPRSRGASGNTIYF.

V is TRBV19 and J is TRBJ2-5; TRBD1 aligns across 10 bases. Germline CDR1 LNHDA, CDR2 SQIVND (reference sequence). There are 15 residues in the CDR3. Germline trimming cut 5 bases from V and 5 bases from J; bases unmatched to any gene: 8. As DNA, the CDR3 is TGTGCCAGTAGTGAGACAGGGGGCTGGGAGGAGACCCAGTACTTC. It encodes CASSETGGWEETQYF.

The rearrangement links TRBV7-8 to TRBJ1-5, with TRBD1 matching 7 bases. The CDR3 runs 18 residues. Looked up from germline, CDR1 is SGHVS and CDR2 is FQNEAQ. V lost 1 base and J lost 3; bases outside the gene matches: 12. The CDR3 DNA reads TGTGCCAGCAGCTTAGAAGGGGGTCGGACAGGCTTCAATCAGCCCCAGCATTTT. This translates into CASSLEGGRTGFNQPQHF.

This clone was seen once. V and J are TRBV28 and TRBJ2-3, with 8 bases aligning to TRBD2. Germline CDR1 reads MDHEN; CDR2 reads SYDVKM. J lost 0 bases, V lost 10 bases, and 6 bases had no gene match. This CDR3 has 14 amino acids. The CDR3 loop is CATSLAASTDTQYF. CDR3 nucleotides: TGTGCCACCTCACTAGCGGCTAGCACAGATACGCAGTATTTT.

The CDR3 DNA reads TGTGCCACCAGTGTGGGACAGGGGCTCGCAGATACGCAGTATTTT. Protein: CATSVGQGLADTQYF. The V call is TRBV24-1, the J call TRBJ2-3, with 10 bases fitting TRBD1. V was pared by 5 bases and J by 4 bases, with 5 bases of the junction left unmatched. From germline, CDR1 is KGHDR and CDR2 SFDVKD. There are 15 residues in the CDR3.

The rearrangement uses TRBV18 and TRBJ1-4; maybe TRBD1 (6 bases). This CDR3 is built from 15 residues. Trimming left V 3 bases short and J 8 bases short, with 16 bases between. CDR1 and CDR2 (germline): KGHSH, LQKENI. The CDR3 DNA sequence: TGTGCCAGCTCACCTAAACAGGGTAGGGACGAAAAACTGTTTTTT. Translation: CASSPKQGRDEKLFF.

This clone has just one count. This chain links TRBV6-2 or TRBV6-3 with TRBJ1-5, with 10 bases matching TRBD1. The CDR3 has 17 amino acids. With V trimmed by 0 bases and J by 9 bases, 11 bases remained unmatched. CDR1 is MNHEY, CDR2 SVGEGT, per germline. CDR3 in amino acids: CASSYSTGGVRRRPQHF. In DNA, the CDR3 is TGTGCCAGCAGTTACTCGACAGGGGGCGTTCGTCGGAGGCCCCAGCATTTT.

This clone was recorded once. V is TRBV19 and J is TRBJ2-2; D might be TRBD2 (5 bases). CDR1 LNHDA and CDR2 SQIVND come from the germline V gene (reference sequence). Trimming pared 4 bases from V and 4 bases from J, leaving 13 bases between. The CDR3 loop spans 15 amino acids. The CDR3 nucleotides read TGTGCCAGTAGTACTAGCTTCCCCAGCACCGGGGAGCTGTTTTTT. The encoded protein is CASSTSFPSTGELFF.

The rearrangement joins TRBV2 to TRBJ2-3, with 8 bases lining up with TRBD1. This CDR3 has 15 residues. Trimming cost V 6 bases and J 1 base; bases outside gene matches: 6. Germline CDR1 reads SNHLY; CDR2 reads FYNNEI. CDR3 residues: CASREDREGTDTQYF. The CDR3 DNA reads as TGTGCCAGCAGAGAGGACAGGGAAGGCACAGATACGCAGTATTTT.

The chain recombines TRBV3-1 (or the pseudogene TRBV3-2) with TRBJ2-3, with TRBD2 identical over 9 bases. Trimming took 7 bases from V and 6 from J; bases not matched to a gene: 20. The CDR3 runs to 18 residues. Per the germline V gene, CDR1 is LGHDT and CDR2 is YNNKEL (reference sequence). This chain's CDR3 is CASTKGAGGPSRADTQYF. CDR3 DNA: TGTGCCAGCACCAAGGGCGCGGGAGGGCCATCCAGGGCCGATACGCAGTATTTT.

This clone was detected once. The V call is TRBV6-5, the J call TRBJ2-3; the D gene is possibly TRBD2 (6 bases). V was clipped by 7 bases and J by 5 bases, with 19 bases between them. This CDR3 is built from 15 residues. The V gene's germline CDR1 is MNHEY and CDR2 SVGAGI. The CDR3 DNA follows: TGTGCCAGCAATACCGGGTCCCTGGGGGGAGATACGCAGTATTTT. It codes for CASNTGSLGGDTQYF.

The rearrangement uses TRBV28 and TRBJ2-7; TRBD2 matches at 7 bases. V trimming: 2 bases; J trimming: 3 bases; junction bases outside the gene matches: 4. Germline-derived CDR1 and CDR2 are MDHEN and SYDVKM. The CDR3 spans 14 residues. CDR3 sequence reads: CASSLGTIHYEQYF. In nucleotides, the CDR3 is TGTGCCAGCAGTTTAGGGACTATTCACTACGAGCAGTACTTC.

This clone was seen only once. This sequence joins TRBV7-9 and TRBJ2-1; D gene unclear. Trimming left V 2 bases short and J 9 bases short, with 8 bases between. Germline CDR1 reads SEHNR; CDR2 reads FQNEAQ (reference sequence). This CDR3 region has 12 residues. CDR3 in amino acids: CASSLLSGEQFF. As DNA, the CDR3 is TGTGCCAGCAGCTTACTGTCAGGTGAGCAGTTCTTC.

This chain uses TRBV6-1 with TRBJ1-4, with 12 positions matching TRBD1. The trim removed 4 bases at V and 8 bases at J, leaving 11 bases unmatched. CDR3 length equals 17 residues. Germline V CDR1 and CDR2: MNHNS, SASEGT. The CDR3 here is CASSAGQGAPRWEKLFF. The CDR3 DNA follows: TGTGCCAGCAGTGCGGGACAGGGGGCGCCGAGGTGGGAAAAACTGTTTTTT.

The V call is TRBV27, the J call TRBJ2-1; the D is unclear. The V and J ends lost 5 bases and 2 bases respectively, with 19 bases between them. The germline CDR1 and CDR2 sequences are MNHEY and SMNVEV (reference sequence). This CDR3 comprises 17 residues. The CDR3 DNA reads as TGTGCCAGCAGTCATGGCCCTCAGGCATCCGCCTACAATGAGCAGTTCTTC. Its protein product is CASSHGPQASAYNEQFF.

This chain links TRBV14 with TRBJ1-1; D remains unclear. CDR1 and CDR2 (germline): SGHDN, FVKESK. Trimming removed 4 bases at V and 4 bases at J, with 16 bases between. This CDR3 spans 15 amino acids. CDR3 amino acids: CASSPWLLPGTEAFF. The CDR3 coding sequence is TGTGCCAGCAGCCCATGGCTCCTTCCTGGCACTGAAGCTTTCTTT.